This TCR beta chain is from a study of PD-1 blockade in classical Hodgkin lymphoma. Study-wide context: Patients received nivolumab 3 mg/kg intravenously every 2 weeks.

Comment on this clone: Antigen specificity is unknown.

Patients all relapsed after autologous stem cell transplantation, and there was variation in brentuximab vedotin exposure. V dropped 1 base and J dropped 7; count of bases not matched to a gene: 6. The CDR3 has 15 amino acids. Germline V gene lookup returns CDR1 MNHEY and CDR2 SVGAGI. Regarding the study as a whole: The origin of the repertoire differences remains undefined, with disease activity or prior therapy as possible causes. CD4+ TCR diversity, unlike CD8+, climbed significantly by C4D1. For complete responders, baseline diversity was comparable to that of newly diagnosed patients.

Assay used: immunoSEQ multiplex PCR; TCRdb lists only in-frame clones, some missing. The data show 55,000 to 80,000 clones, with 85% to 95% seen just once and 6.5% to 8% held by the top ten. The specimen was peripheral blood mononuclear cells (PBMCs), collected at baseline. V and J are TRBV6-5 and TRBJ2-1, with TRBD1 matching over 8 bases. The receptor's source is a human donor with classical Hodgkin lymphoma. CDR3 protein: CASSYLFQGANEQFF. CDR3 sequence (DNA): TGTGCCAGCAGTTACTTATTCCAGGGGGCTAATGAGCAGTTCTTC.